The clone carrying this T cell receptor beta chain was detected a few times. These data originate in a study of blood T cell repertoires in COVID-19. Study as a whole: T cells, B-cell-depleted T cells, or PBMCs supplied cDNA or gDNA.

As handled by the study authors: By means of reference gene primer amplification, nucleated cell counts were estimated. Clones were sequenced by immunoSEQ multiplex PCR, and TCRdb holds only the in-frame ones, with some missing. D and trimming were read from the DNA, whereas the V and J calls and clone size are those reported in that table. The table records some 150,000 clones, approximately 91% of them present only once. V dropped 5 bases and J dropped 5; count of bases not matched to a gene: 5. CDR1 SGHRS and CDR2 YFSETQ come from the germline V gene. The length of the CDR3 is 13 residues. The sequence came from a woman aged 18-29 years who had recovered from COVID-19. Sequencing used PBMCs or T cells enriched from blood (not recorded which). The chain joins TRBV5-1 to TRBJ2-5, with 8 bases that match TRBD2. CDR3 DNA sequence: TGCGCCAGCAGTTCTAGCGGGTTTGAGACCCAGTACTTC. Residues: CASSSSGFETQYF.